The sequence of this T cell receptor (beta chain) was determined in a study of beta chain features in type 1 diabetes. The CDR3 covers 15 residues. V was cut by 4 bases and J by 0 bases, with 10 bases left in between. Germline CDR1 and CDR2: LGHNA and YSLEER. Expressed TCRB transcripts were sequenced because the entire RNA isolate underwent reverse transcription. Measured with immunoSEQ multiplex PCR; TCRdb has only the in-frame clones, and not every one. The sample carries some 45,000 clones, roughly 68% recorded once. Study conclusions and caveats: Moderate but significant shortening of TCRB CDR3s was recorded in all four CD4+ subsets from Type 1 diabetes patients. Unsettled here was the matter of whether HLA type influences TCRB rearrangement. Across patients, naive, central memory and Treg TCRB repertoires exhibited apparently greater similarity than was observed across healthy donors.

Note on this clone: Its antigen is not identified.

This TCR was sampled from a woman between 18 and 29 years old with type 1 diabetes. Specimen: Tregs from blood. V is TRBV4-3 and J is TRBJ2-1, with D uncertain. The CDR3 sequence: CASSPVSRSYNEQFF. CDR3 DNA: TGCGCCAGCAGCCCCGTTTCCCGCTCCTACAATGAGCAGTTCTTC.